Listed below are T cell receptor beta chains from one sample, sequenced in a study of OX40 agonist ivuxolimab in advanced cancers. TCRdb keeps only in-frame clones here, not all; method: immunoSEQ multiplex PCR. The table records some 83,000 clones, roughly 89% of them present only once. The sequencing used CD4+ or CD8+ T cells sorted from blood, collected in a trial of the OX40 agonist ivuxolimab. Receptors were obtained from an adult with an advanced solid tumor such as melanoma, head and neck, liver or kidney cancer. Both conserved end residues are part of each CDR3. The order of the fields is CDR3 protein, CDR3 DNA, V gene, clone size, D gene, J gene. A D gene is named only where the DNA matches it firmly. For some rows the clone size is stated as once, few or many, or as a class when expanded; others skip it.

CASSEGVRGDQPQHF,TGTGCCAGCAGTGAAGGTGTCAGGGGTGATCAGCCCCAGCATTTT,TRBV6-1,-,-,TRBJ1-5
CASSSGNEKLFF,TGTGCCAGTTCGTCGGGGAATGAAAAACTGTTTTTT,TRBV9,-,-,TRBJ1-4
CASSIGAGATDTQYF,TGTGCCAGTAGTATCGGCGCGGGAGCCACAGATACGCAGTATTTT,TRBV19,-,TRBD2,TRBJ2-3
CASSPQGTYEQYF,TGCGCCAGCAGCCCCCAGGGTACCTACGAGCAGTACTTC,TRBV4-1,-,-,TRBJ2-7
CASSADRVVTEAFF,TGTGCCAGCAGTGCCGATAGGGTTGTCACTGAAGCTTTCTTT,TRBV6-5,-,-,TRBJ1-1
CASSGLAGVKETQYF,TGTGCCAGCAGTGGACTAGCGGGGGTGAAAGAGACCCAGTACTTC,TRBV6-5,-,TRBD2,TRBJ2-5
CATSRVGSGYTF,TGTGCCACCAGCAGAGTAGGGTCGGGCTACACCTTC,TRBV15,-,-,TRBJ1-2
CATSRDRRTTPEQFF,TGTGCCACCAGCAGAGATCGGCGGACCACACCTGAGCAGTTCTTC,TRBV15,-,-,TRBJ2-1
CASSLTGTTGTRNEKLFF,TGTGCTAGCAGCTTAACGGGGACCACAGGGACTCGTAATGAAAAACTGTTTTTT,TRBV7-7,-,-,TRBJ1-4
CASSFRPTGELFF,TGTGCCAGCAGTTTTAGACCCACCGGGGAGCTGTTTTTT,TRBV28,-,-,TRBJ2-2
CASMRDREMNTEAFF,TGTGCCAGTATGAGGGACAGAGAGATGAACACTGAAGCTTTCTTT,TRBV19,few,TRBD1,TRBJ1-1
CASSQDSMNTEAFF,TGTGCCAGTAGCCAGGACAGCATGAACACTGAAGCTTTCTTT,TRBV19,-,-,TRBJ1-1
CASRTGGGNTIYF,TGTGCCAGCAGGACAGGGGGCGGAAACACCATATATTTT,TRBV28,once,TRBD1,TRBJ1-3
CAWSGGNEQFF,TGTGCCTGGAGTGGGGGGAATGAGCAGTTCTTC,TRBV30,-,-,TRBJ2-1
CASSFRGDYGYTF,TGTGCCAGCAGCTTTCGTGGGGATTATGGCTACACCTTC,TRBV13,-,-,TRBJ1-2
CAWSVYYEQYF,TGTGCCTGGAGTGTTTACTACGAGCAGTACTTC,TRBV30,-,-,TRBJ2-7
CASSFGSSQDGYTF,TGTGCCAGCAGCTTTGGGTCGAGTCAGGATGGCTACACCTTC,TRBV5-4,few,-,TRBJ1-2
CAWSGFRDSGYEQYF,TGTGCCTGGAGTGGATTCCGGGACAGTGGGTACGAGCAGTACTTC,TRBV30,-,TRBD1,TRBJ2-7
CASSPPHGQASTDTQYF,TGTGCCAGCTCACCACCTCACGGACAGGCGAGCACAGATACGCAGTATTTT,TRBV18,-,TRBD1,TRBJ2-3
CASSFSDTQYF,TGTGCCAGCAGTTTTTCAGATACGCAGTATTTT,TRBV27,-,-,TRBJ2-3
CATSFAGGASYGYTF,TGTGCCACCAGCTTCGCAGGGGGCGCATCCTATGGCTACACCTTC,TRBV15,-,TRBD1,TRBJ1-2
CASIHWGVMSTEAFF,TGTGCCAGCATCCACTGGGGGGTCATGAGCACTGAAGCTTTCTTT,TRBV7-9,-,-,TRBJ1-1
CASSYPGVSPHEQYF,TGTGCCAGCAGTTACCCAGGGGTTTCACCACACGAGCAGTACTTC,TRBV27,-,-,TRBJ2-7
CASSLESSYNSPLHF,TGCGCCAGCAGCTTGGAGAGCTCCTATAATTCACCCCTCCACTTT,TRBV5-1,-,-,TRBJ1-6
CASSLLLGNTEAFF,TGTGCCAGCAGTCTACTCCTCGGAAACACTGAAGCTTTCTTT,TRBV27,-,-,TRBJ1-1
CASSLDRTRGTPLHF,TGTGCCAGCAGCTTAGACCGGACTCGGGGGACCCCCCTCCACTTT,TRBV11-2,-,-,TRBJ1-6
CALLDGGNYGYTF,TGTGCCCTGCTGGACGGCGGTAACTATGGCTACACCTTC,TRBV30,-,-,TRBJ1-2
CSVVRQGALFGYGYTF,TGCAGCGTTGTTCGACAGGGGGCGTTATTCGGCTATGGCTACACCTTC,TRBV29-1,-,TRBD1,TRBJ1-2
CASSPNYNEQFF,TGTGCCAGCTCACCTAACTACAATGAGCAGTTCTTC,TRBV18,-,-,TRBJ2-1
CASSFYVGGAQHF,TGTGCCAGCAGCTTTTACGTCGGCGGAGCCCAGCATTTT,TRBV5-5,-,-,TRBJ1-5
CASRASLWGTDTQYF,TGTGCCAGCAGGGCAAGCTTATGGGGCACAGATACGCAGTATTTT,TRBV27,once,-,TRBJ2-3
CASSGPGVHEQFF,TGTGCCAGCAGTGGGCCCGGAGTCCATGAGCAGTTCTTC,TRBV28,-,-,TRBJ2-1
CASIMGQALPNSPLHF,TGTGCCAGCATTATGGGACAGGCCCTTCCTAATTCACCCCTCCACTTT,TRBV28,-,TRBD1,TRBJ1-6
CASSLGGTINYGYTF,TGTGCCAGCAGTTTGGGGGGCACTATCAACTATGGCTACACCTTC,TRBV28,-,-,TRBJ1-2
CASSYSLGVVEQFF,TGTGCCAGCAGTTACTCGCTAGGGGTGGTTGAGCAGTTCTTC,TRBV6-6,-,-,TRBJ2-1
CASSDRDYGYTF,TGTGCCAGCAGTGACAGAGACTATGGCTACACCTTC,TRBV28,-,-,TRBJ1-2
CASSYSPSGGNQPQHF,TGTGCCAGCAGTTACTCACCGTCGGGGGGGAATCAGCCCCAGCATTTT,TRBV6-6,once,-,TRBJ1-5
CASSMTDPYEQYF,TGTGCCAGCAGCATGACAGACCCCTACGAGCAGTACTTC,TRBV11-1,-,-,TRBJ2-7
CASSGPGGQSGELFF,TGTGCCAGCAGTGGCCCGGGGGGGCAGTCCGGGGAGCTGTTTTTT,TRBV2,once,TRBD2,TRBJ2-2
CASSLRPGRGRNSNQPQHF,TGTGCCAGCAGTTTGAGGCCAGGCAGGGGGCGGAATAGCAATCAGCCCCAGCATTTT,TRBV27,-,TRBD1,TRBJ1-5
CAWSTGTASSYNSPLHF,TGTGCCTGGAGCACCGGGACGGCTAGCTCCTATAATTCACCCCTCCACTTT,TRBV30,-,-,TRBJ1-6
CASTPNPGPYNEQFF,TGTGCCAGCACACCTAATCCGGGACCATACAATGAGCAGTTCTTC,TRBV14,once,-,TRBJ2-1
CASSYEGSTTDTQYF,TGTGCCAGCAGTTACGAGGGTTCTACCACAGATACGCAGTATTTT,TRBV6-6,-,-,TRBJ2-3
CASSQDLGGYGYTF,TGCGCCAGCAGCCAAGATTTGGGGGGCTATGGCTACACCTTC,TRBV4-3,-,-,TRBJ1-2
CASSFPRNQPQHF,TGTGCCAGCAGTTTCCCGCGGAATCAGCCCCAGCATTTT,TRBV28,-,-,TRBJ1-5